These 16 T cell receptor beta chains were sequenced from one sample in a study of regulatory T cells in long-lasting Graves disease. Sample time point: persistent/refractory GD, antithyroid drugs over 5 years with positive TRAb. PBMCs were the source of the RNA used for TCR sequencing. TCR beta libraries were built with iRepertoire HTBI primers and Arm-PCR of CDR3 regions. MiXCR, applied by TCRdb to the multiplex PCR reads, yields one record per CDR3 protein. The sample lists 400,000 to 500,000 distinct CDR3 sequences; 22% were seen once. Sample: peripheral blood mononuclear cells (PBMCs), taken when the disease was refractory, from a patient treated with antithyroid drugs. The receptor set was obtained from a female donor with Graves disease.

This clonotype was counted between two and nine times. This chain links TRBV2 with TRBJ2-3, with unresolved D. This CDR3 comprises 16 residues. Trimming left V 1 base short and J 5 bases short, with 16 bases between. Germline assignment: CDR1 SNHLY and CDR2 FYNNEI. The DNA for the CDR3 is TGTGCCAGCAGTGAAGGGTCGGCAGGCCTGGAAGATACGCAGTATTTT. It yields the protein CASSEGSAGLEDTQYF.

The J gene is TRBJ1-1, the V gene TRBV9; the D is unclear. Germline V gene data show CDR1 as SGDLS and CDR2 as YYNGEE. V was cut by 3 bases and J by 0 bases, with 12 bases left in between. The CDR3 loop spans 15 amino acids. Here the CDR3 DNA reads TGTGCCAGCAGCGGTAGTCCAGCTATGAACACTGAAGCTTTCTTT. This codes for CASSGSPAMNTEAFF. The whole variable domain, remainder taken from reference TRBV9 and TRBJ1-1, is DSGVTQTPKHLITATGQRVTLRCSPRSGDLSVYWYQQSLDQGLQFLIQYYNGEERAKGNILERFSAQQFPDLHSELNLSSLELGDSALYFCASSGSPAMNTEAFFGQGTRLTVV.

This clonotype was observed many times. The V call is TRBV2, the J call TRBJ2-5, with 7 bases identical to TRBD2. Germline CDR1 and CDR2: SNHLY and FYNNEI. The CDR3 extends over 14 amino acids. The junction had 9 bases not matched to a gene; V was cut back by 8 bases and J by 3 bases. CDR3 nucleotide sequence: TGTGCCAGCTTGATGCTGGGGGGGGAAGAGACCCAGTACTTC. It is translated as CASLMLGGEETQYF.

This clonotype was detected many times. The chain couples TRBV29-1 to TRBJ1-1; D remains ambiguous. Germline CDR1 SQVTM, CDR2 ANQGSEA. V was trimmed by 4 bases and J by 5 bases, leaving 14 bases between them. CDR3 length equals 13 residues. The CDR3 bases are TGCAGCGTTGCGAATCTAGGTGAGACTGAAGCTTTCTTT. Translated, it gives CSVANLGETEAFF. Filled out from reference TRBV29-1 and TRBJ1-1, the complete variable domain reads SAVISQKPSRDICQRGTSLTIQCQVDSQVTMMFWYRQQPGQSLTLIATANQGSEATYESGFVIDKFPISRPNLTFSTLTVSNMSPEDSSIYLCSVANLGETEAFFGQGTRLTVV.

As concerns this clonotype: Since a much larger clone is just one base distant, this may be a read error. J is TRBJ1-2 and V is TRBV12-5, with D unresolved. The CDR3 covers 14 residues. Germline V gene sequence: CDR1 LGHNT, CDR2 FRNRAP. CDR3 sequence: CTSGLTSGNYGYTF. In DNA, the CDR3 is TGTACTAGTGGTTTGACCTCGGGAAACTATGGCTACACCTTC.

The genes are TRBV6-6 and TRBJ2-7, with TRBD1 matching over 7 bases. This CDR3 contains 14 residues. Trimming removed 0 bases from V and 4 bases from J; junction bases left unmatched: 3. Germline V gene lookup returns CDR1 MNHNY and CDR2 SVGAGI (reference sequence). CDR3: CASSYSPRGYEQYF. In DNA, the CDR3 is TGTGCCAGCAGTTACTCGCCCAGGGGGTACGAGCAGTACTTC.

This clonotype occurred many times. The V gene is TRBV2, the J gene TRBJ1-2; D is ambiguous. Germline V lookup: CDR1 SNHLY, CDR2 FYNNEI. With 1 base removed from V and 5 bases from J, the gap between germline ends came to 11 bases. The CDR3 length is 14 residues. The CDR3 bases are TGTGCCAGCAGTGAAGAAATGACTTCATATGGCTACACCTTC. Translating it yields CASSEEMTSYGYTF.

DNA for the CDR3: TGTGCCATCCTCCGTGGGACCCACTCCACCGGGGAGCTGTTTTTT. It is translated as CAILRGTHSTGELFF. V is TRBV10-3 and J is TRBJ2-2; D is tentatively TRBD1 or TRBD2 (5 bases each). In germline, CDR1 is ENHRY, CDR2 SYGVKD. The CDR3 totals 15 residues. Trimming took off 8 bases at V and 4 bases at J, with 17 bases between the two ends.

The CDR3 DNA reads TGTGCCAGCAGCCAAGTGCAAGGCGAGCAGTACTTC. It yields the protein CASSQVQGEQYF. V and J are TRBV3-1 and TRBJ2-7, with unresolved D. CDR3 size: 12 residues. Trimming took 1 base from V and 6 from J, leaving 7 bases between them. Per the germline V gene, CDR1 is LGHDT and CDR2 is YNNKEL (reference sequence).

This chain connects TRBV2 to TRBJ2-2; 8 bases agree with TRBD2. The trim removed 4 bases at V and 1 base at J, leaving 5 bases unmatched. Germline CDR1 SNHLY, CDR2 FYNNEI. This CDR3 spans 16 amino acids. CDR3 DNA: TGTGCCAGCAGTGTAATTGCGGGGGGGAACACCGGGGAGCTGTTTTTT. This translates into CASSVIAGGNTGELFF.

The chain uses TRBV6-1 and TRBJ1-5; D is unclear. Per the germline V gene, CDR1 is MNHNS and CDR2 is SASEGT. This CDR3 is 16 amino acids long. V dropped 3 bases and J dropped 5 bases, with 17 bases sitting between them. The CDR3 reads CASSDGNHSPDQPQHF. The DNA of the CDR3 is TGTGCCAGCAGTGACGGTAACCATTCGCCCGATCAGCCCCAGCATTTT.

The chain joins TRBV20-1 to TRBJ2-7, with D perhaps TRBD1 (5 bases). Trimming removed 5 bases at V and 3 bases at J, with 17 bases between. There are 14 residues in the CDR3. Germline V gene sequence: CDR1 DFQATT, CDR2 SNEGSKA (reference sequence). In nucleotides, the CDR3 is TGCAGTGCTGCCGCACAGGTACTCTTCTACGAGCAGTACTTC. This encodes CSAAAQVLFYEQYF.

In this sample, this clonotype turned up many times. The gene calls are TRBV6-5 and TRBJ1-4; D unresolved. From germline, CDR1 is MNHEY and CDR2 SVGAGI. V lost 6 bases to trimming and J lost 8 bases, with 19 bases between them. The CDR3 covers 15 residues. The CDR3: CASRHSEGVGEKLFF. CDR3 bases: TGTGCCAGCAGGCACTCGGAGGGAGTAGGGGAAAAACTGTTTTTT.

This clonotype has a handful of counts. The chain combines TRBV13 with TRBJ2-7; possible D gene TRBD2, 6 bases. CDR1 and CDR2 from the germline V gene are PRHDT and FYEKMQ (reference sequence). Trimming took off 2 bases at V and 6 bases at J, with 8 bases between the two ends. There are 12 residues in the CDR3. CDR3 sequence: CASSLTGAEQYF. DNA of the CDR3: TGTGCCAGCAGCTTAACGGGAGCCGAGCAGTACTTC.

At least ten counts were recorded for this clonotype. V usage is TRBV7-9 and J usage is TRBJ1-2, with D tentatively TRBD1 (5 bases). Trimming cost V 1 base and J 3 bases, with 6 bases left between them. Germline V gene lookup returns CDR1 SEHNR and CDR2 FQNEAQ (reference sequence). This CDR3 is built from 13 residues. The CDR3 sequence: CASSLEQDYGYTF. The CDR3 DNA sequence: TGTGCCAGCAGCTTAGAACAGGACTATGGCTACACCTTC.

This clonotype came up many times. The CDR3 loop reads CASSPGRHEQYF. The CDR3 coding sequence is TGTGCCAGCTCCCCTGGGCGTCACGAGCAGTACTTC. The chain has TRBV28 and TRBJ2-7; D is uncertain. The germline gives CDR1 MDHEN, CDR2 SYDVKM. The V and J ends lost 8 bases and 5 bases respectively, with 13 bases between them. This CDR3 spans 12 amino acids. The variable domain in full, with the rest retrieved from reference TRBV28 and TRBJ2-7, is DVKVTQSSRYLVKRTGEKVFLECVQDMDHENMFWYRQDPGLGLRLIYFSYDVKMKEKGDIPEGYSVSREKKERFSLILESASTNQTSMYLCASSPGRHEQYFGPGTRLTVT.